The 2 T cell receptor beta chains below come from one sample, sequenced in a study of cytomegalovirus exposure and HLA in healthy donors (dated by TCRdb to 2016 to 2017). Library construction relied on the immunoSEQ multiplex PCR assay. The multiplex PCR relied on a mix of 60 forward primers for TCR Vbeta segments and 13 reverse primers for TCR Jbeta segments. In TCRdb, the immuneACCESS table is reduced to in-frame sequences with V and J assigned. These tables do not hold every clone; where another copy was compared, an unresolved V gene accounts for under half, and the others remain unexplained. The table for this sample lists approximately 73,000 clones; under 85% of them were counted only once. Jointly, the top ten make up less than 25% of the sample. The source material was PBMCs. The receptors originated from a woman aged 40 to 55 in good health and CMV-seropositive.

In this sample, this clone turned up once. The gene calls are TRBV2 and TRBJ2-3; D uncertain. Trimming removed 7 bases from V and 2 bases from J, with 7 bases in between. The CDR3 length is 12 residues. Germline V gene sequence: CDR1 SNHLY, CDR2 FYNNEI. The DNA of the CDR3 is TGTGCCAGCAAGGCGGACACAGATACGCAGTATTTT. Its translation: CASKADTDTQYF.

There are a few counts of this clone. The chain joins TRBV4-1 to TRBJ2-3, with D unclear. CDR1 is MGHRA and CDR2 is YSYEKL in the germline V gene. The CDR3 sequence is 13 residues long. V was trimmed by 8 bases and J by 0 bases, leaving 9 bases between them. The CDR3 loop reads CASSLTSTDTQYF. CDR3 coding DNA: TGCGCCAGCTCGCTTACTAGCACAGATACGCAGTATTTT.